This T cell receptor (beta chain) came from a study of identical twins. Study-wide points: For out-of-frame alpha sequences shared by twins, low generation probability was in excess.

One entry per CDR3 protein results from TCRdb running MiXCR on the 5' RACE reads. This table has about 520,000 distinct CDR3 sequences, 20% to 25% appearing once. As regards this clonotype: Its antigen is not identified.

Only healthy Caucasians were enrolled as donors. The germline V gene encodes CDR1 LGHNT and CDR2 FRNRAP. V dropped 7 bases and J dropped 6; count of bases not matched to a gene: 4. The CDR3 loop spans 12 amino acids. These same records also appear under a second study, on T cells expressing NK-cell markers.

This sequence joins TRBV12-5 and TRBJ1-1, with 8 bases identical to TRBD1. Sample: CD4+ T cells sorted from blood. This TCR came from a woman under 30 in good health. CDR3 protein: CASVLQGAEAFF. The CDR3 coding sequence is TGTGCTAGTGTCCTACAGGGGGCTGAAGCTTTCTTT.